The entry below describes one T cell receptor (beta chain). This sample is part of a study of blood T cell repertoires in COVID-19. On the study more broadly: Sites across the United States, Italy and Spain contributed samples from acute and convalescent COVID-19. The analysed material was cDNA or gDNA that came from T cells, B-cell-depleted T cells, or PBMCs.

Authors' processing steps: Nucleated cell counts were estimated from reference gene primer amplification. Profiling relied on immunoSEQ multiplex PCR, and the TCRdb table lists in-frame clones only, not all of them. V and J calls and clone size come straight from that table; D and trimming were deduced from the DNA. The sample gives more than 95,000 clones, around 76% of which show up once; 19% is in the top ten. CDR1 SGHRS and CDR2 YFSETQ come from the germline V gene. CDR3 size: 15 residues. Unmatched junction bases numbered 10, after V lost 4 bases and J lost 7 bases. The chain links TRBV5-1 to TRBJ1-2; 10 nucleotides agree with TRBD1. The TCR was taken from a woman aged 70-85 years with acute or convalescent COVID-19. Specimen: peripheral blood. The CDR3 sequence is CASSPGQGLIGGYTF. CDR3 coding DNA: TGCGCCAGCAGCCCGGGACAGGGGTTAATTGGTGGCTACACCTTC.